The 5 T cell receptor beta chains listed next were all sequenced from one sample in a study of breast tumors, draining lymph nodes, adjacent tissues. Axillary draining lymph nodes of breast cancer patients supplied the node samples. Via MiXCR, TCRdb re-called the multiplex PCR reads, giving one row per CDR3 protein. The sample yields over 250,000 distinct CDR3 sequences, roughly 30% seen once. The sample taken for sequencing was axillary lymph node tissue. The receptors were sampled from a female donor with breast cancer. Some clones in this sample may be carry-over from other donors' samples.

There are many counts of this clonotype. The CDR3 sequence is CASSGLAMNEQFF. DNA for the CDR3: TGTGCCAGCAGCGGACTAGCGATGAATGAGCAGTTCTTC. The chain couples TRBV12-3 or TRBV12-4 to TRBJ2-1; TRBD2 matches 9 bases. There are 13 residues in the CDR3. With V trimmed by 6 bases and J by 7 bases, 4 bases remained unmatched.

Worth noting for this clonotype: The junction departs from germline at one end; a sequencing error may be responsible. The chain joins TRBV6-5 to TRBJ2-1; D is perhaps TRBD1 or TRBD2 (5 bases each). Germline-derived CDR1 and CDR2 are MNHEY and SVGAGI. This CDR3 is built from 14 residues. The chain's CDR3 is CASSYLGERNERFF. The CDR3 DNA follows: TGTGCCAGCAGTTACCTGGGGGAGAGGAATGAGCGGTTCTTC.

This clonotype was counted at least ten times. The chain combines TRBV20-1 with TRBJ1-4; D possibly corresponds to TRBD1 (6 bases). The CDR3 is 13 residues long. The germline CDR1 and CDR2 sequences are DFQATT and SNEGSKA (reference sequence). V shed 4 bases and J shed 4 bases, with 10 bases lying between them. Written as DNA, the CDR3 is TGCAGTGCTACAGCACAGGGTAATGAAAAACTGTTTTTT. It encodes CSATAQGNEKLFF.

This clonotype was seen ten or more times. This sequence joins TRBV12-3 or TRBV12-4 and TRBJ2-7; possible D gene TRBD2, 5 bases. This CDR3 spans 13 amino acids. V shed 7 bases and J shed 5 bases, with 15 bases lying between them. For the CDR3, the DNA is TGTGCCAGCAACCTTGGGAGTTTCAACGAGCAGTACTTC. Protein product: CASNLGSFNEQYF.

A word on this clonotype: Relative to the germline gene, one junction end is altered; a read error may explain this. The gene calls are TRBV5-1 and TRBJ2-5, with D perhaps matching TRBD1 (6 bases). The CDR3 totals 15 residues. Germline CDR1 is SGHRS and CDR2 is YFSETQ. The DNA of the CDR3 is TGTGCCGGCTCACCGGACAGTCCCACCAAAGAGACCCAGTACTTC. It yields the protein CAGSPDSPTKETQYF.